These 26 T cell receptor beta chains came from one sample sequenced in a study of cytomegalovirus exposure and HLA in healthy donors. The PCR contained 60 Vbeta and 13 Jbeta primers. Assay: immunoSEQ multiplex PCR; the TCRdb copy retains only in-frame clones and omits some. The sample gives more than 60,000 clones, over 65% of which show up once; more than 8% is in the top ten. Material: PBMCs. These receptor sequences come from a man between 40 and 49 years old in good health and CMV-seropositive.

The rearrangement joins TRBV5-1 to TRBJ1-2; 9 bases are shared with TRBD1. Germline CDR1 reads SGHRS; CDR2 reads YFSETQ. This CDR3 region has 14 residues. J lost 8 bases, V lost 0 bases, and 5 bases had no gene match. The CDR3 loop reads CASSLGQGGEGYTF. CDR3 coding DNA: TGCGCCAGCAGCTTGGGACAGGGGGGAGAAGGCTACACCTTC.

The V call is TRBV18, the J call TRBJ1-4; D is possibly TRBD1 (5 bases). The germline CDR1 and CDR2 sequences are KGHSH and LQKENI. The germline V and J ends were trimmed by 6 bases and 9 bases, with 17 bases remaining between them. The length of the CDR3 is 14 residues. The CDR3, as DNA: TGTGCCAGCTCCCCATCGGGGGAAATGAAAAAACTGTTTTTT. Encoded protein: CASSPSGEMKKLFF. Using reference TRBV18 and TRBJ1-4 for the parts outside the CDR3, the full variable domain is NAGVMQNPRHLVRRRGQEARLRCSPMKGHSHVYWYRQLPEEGLKFMVYLQKENIIDESGMPKERFSAEFPKEGPSILRIQQVVRGDSAAYFCASSPSGEMKKLFFGSGTQLSVL.

This chain joins TRBV6-5 and TRBJ1-1; tentative D call: TRBD1 (5 bases). V was shortened by 2 bases and J by 5 bases, with 12 bases between the two germline ends. This CDR3 has 14 residues. Germline assignment: CDR1 MNHEY and CDR2 SVGAGI. CDR3 bases: TGTGCCAGCAGTTACGGGGCAGTAGGTACTGAAGCTTTCTTT. This encodes CASSYGAVGTEAFF.

The gene calls are TRBV6-1 and TRBJ1-4; D is ambiguous. Germline lookup yields CDR1 MNHNS and CDR2 SASEGT. The CDR3 runs to 15 residues. V was shortened by 7 bases and J by 8 bases, with 20 bases between the two germline ends. The CDR3 DNA sequence: TGTGCCAGCAAGGCCAGCCGGGTGGTTCTAGAAAAACTGTTTTTT. Protein sequence: CASKASRVVLEKLFF.

V and J are TRBV6-5 and TRBJ2-7; 7 nucleotides match TRBD2. V was pared by 5 bases and J by 5 bases, with 6 bases of the junction left unmatched. From germline, CDR1 is MNHEY and CDR2 SVGAGI. The CDR3 length is 13 residues. The CDR3 region is CASSRNRGDEQYF. The CDR3 region has the DNA TGTGCCAGCAGTCGGAACCGGGGGGACGAGCAGTACTTC.

This clone has a handful of counts. This chain uses TRBV4-1 with TRBJ2-1, with 7 bases lining up with TRBD2. The CDR3 length is 16 residues. V lost 4 bases, J lost 1 base, and 7 bases stayed unmatched. CDR1 and CDR2 from the germline V gene are MGHRA and YSYEKL. As DNA, the CDR3 is TGCGCCAGCAGCCCCCATAACGGGGGGTCCTACAATGAGCAGTTCTTC. Its translation: CASSPHNGGSYNEQFF.

The chain carries TRBV28 and TRBJ2-7, with 7 bases fitting TRBD1. The CDR3 spans 16 residues. CDR1 and CDR2 from the germline V gene are MDHEN and SYDVKM. With V trimmed by 3 bases and J by 4 bases, 12 bases remained unmatched. CDR3 DNA sequence: TGTGCCAGCAGTTTTCCGTTCCGACAGGGTTCTTACGAGCAGTACTTC. Protein sequence: CASSFPFRQGSYEQYF.

The V call is TRBV5-1, the J call TRBJ2-5; D is perhaps TRBD1 (7 bases). The length of the CDR3 is 16 residues. The V gene lost 4 bases and the J gene lost 4 bases, with 20 bases spanning the gap. Looked up from germline, CDR1 is SGHRS and CDR2 is YFSETQ. DNA of the CDR3: TGCGCCAGCAGCCCCGGGACCCAGGGGGGAGGAGAGACCCAGTACTTC. This translates into CASSPGTQGGGETQYF.

The chain links TRBV28 to TRBJ2-3, with a weak D call TRBD2 (5 bases). V gave up 2 bases and J gave up 0 bases, with 6 bases separating them. This CDR3 has 14 residues. CDR1 MDHEN and CDR2 SYDVKM come from the germline V gene. The CDR3 DNA reads as TGTGCCAGCAGTTTACGGGGAAGCACAGATACGCAGTATTTT. It codes for CASSLRGSTDTQYF.

The chain employs TRBV7-9 and TRBJ2-7, with D unclear. V dropped 3 bases and J dropped 2 bases, with 20 bases sitting between them. Germline V gene sequence: CDR1 SEHNR, CDR2 FQNEAQ (reference sequence). The CDR3 is made up of 17 amino acids. The DNA for the CDR3 is TGTGCCAGCAGCTTGTATTTAGTAGACGGGTTCCCCTACGAGCAGTACTTC. Translated, it gives CASSLYLVDGFPYEQYF.

This chain links TRBV28 with TRBJ1-2, with TRBD1 matching over 7 bases. Germline CDR1 is MDHEN and CDR2 is SYDVKM. CDR3 size: 13 residues. V lost 6 bases to trimming and J lost 3 bases; unmatched junction nucleotides: 4. CDR3: CASRTGSDYGYTF. The CDR3 bases are TGTGCCAGCAGGACAGGGTCGGACTATGGCTACACCTTC.

The chain uses TRBV5-4 and TRBJ2-1; 8 positions match TRBD1. Germline CDR1 SGHNT, CDR2 YYREEE (reference sequence). V shed 0 bases, J shed 2 bases, and the junction held 1 base outside the gene matches. CDR3 length equals 15 residues. The DNA of the CDR3 is TGTGCCAGCAGCTTGGACAGGGGGGCCTACAATGAGCAGTTCTTC. Translating it yields CASSLDRGAYNEQFF.

This chain uses TRBV7-8 with TRBJ2-1; D is perhaps TRBD2 (5 bases). V was trimmed by 4 bases and J by 4 bases, leaving 14 bases between them. From germline, CDR1 is SGHVS and CDR2 FQNEAQ. The CDR3 has 15 residues. The CDR3 here is CASSSKEAEYNEQFF. In nucleotides, the CDR3 is TGTGCCAGCAGCTCCAAGGAGGCAGAATACAATGAGCAGTTCTTC.

This clone was seen just once. J is TRBJ2-3 and V is TRBV5-1; 12 nucleotides agree with TRBD2. Trimming cost V 4 bases and J 2 bases; bases outside gene matches: 5. CDR1 is SGHRS, CDR2 YFSETQ, per germline. The CDR3 has 16 residues. CDR3 DNA: TGCGCCAGCAGCCCTACTAGCGGGGGGCCCACAGATACGCAGTATTTT. This translates into CASSPTSGGPTDTQYF.

Written as DNA, the CDR3 is TGTGCCAGCAGTCGATCTAGCGCGAACACCGGGGAGCTGTTTTTT. As protein: CASSRSSANTGELFF. This sequence joins TRBV2 and TRBJ2-2, with D possibly being TRBD2 (6 bases). Germline V CDR1 and CDR2: SNHLY, FYNNEI. The CDR3 length is 15 residues. V lost 5 bases and J 0 bases, leaving 10 bases between the germline ends.

In the case of this clone: Compared with germline, one end of the junction differs, possibly owing to a read error. This chain joins TRBV7-9 and TRBJ2-7; TRBD2 matches at 9 bases. The CDR3 length is 16 residues. In germline, CDR1 is SEHNR, CDR2 FQNEAQ (reference sequence). The chain's CDR3 is CSSSLLPGLASYEQYF. The DNA for the CDR3 is TGTTCCAGCAGCCTACTACCGGGACTAGCCTCCTACGAGCAGTACTTC.

This clone has a single count. The rearrangement links TRBV14 to TRBJ2-7; 10 bases are a match to TRBD1. The trim removed 6 bases at V and 2 bases at J, leaving 7 bases unmatched. The CDR3 runs 15 residues. Germline loops: CDR1 SGHDN, CDR2 FVKESK. The CDR3 sequence: CASRPTGTGAYEQYF. Here the CDR3 DNA reads TGTGCCAGCAGGCCGACCGGGACAGGGGCCTACGAGCAGTACTTC.

The chain has TRBV4-1 and TRBJ2-3; 10 nucleotides line up with TRBD2. V lost 0 bases, J lost 0 bases, and 6 bases stayed unmatched. The CDR3 covers 18 residues. The germline V gene has CDR1 MGHRA and CDR2 YSYEKL. As DNA, the CDR3 is TGCGCCAGCAGCCAAGATATTAGCGGGGGGTCTAGCACAGATACGCAGTATTTT. Translation gives CASSQDISGGSSTDTQYF.

The chain couples TRBV27 to TRBJ1-1; 8 bases match TRBD1. Trimming at V came to 4 bases and at J to 1 base, leaving 5 bases not matched to a gene. CDR1 is MNHEY and CDR2 is SMNVEV in the germline V gene (reference sequence). The CDR3 sequence is 15 residues long. This chain's CDR3 is CASSSQGAWNTEAFF. CDR3 bases: TGTGCCAGCAGTTCCCAGGGGGCTTGGAACACTGAAGCTTTCTTT.

The chain uses TRBV28 and TRBJ1-1; weak D call: TRBD1 (5 bases). V was shortened by 4 bases and J by 5 bases, with 14 bases between the two germline ends. Germline CDR1 reads MDHEN; CDR2 reads SYDVKM. There are 14 residues in the CDR3. The CDR3 region has the DNA TGTGCCAGCAGTTACGGGACTGACCATACTGAAGCTTTCTTT. This codes for CASSYGTDHTEAFF. The whole variable domain, remainder taken from reference TRBV28 and TRBJ1-1, is DVKVTQSSRYLVKRTGEKVFLECVQDMDHENMFWYRQDPGLGLRLIYFSYDVKMKEKGDIPEGYSVSREKKERFSLILESASTNQTSMYLCASSYGTDHTEAFFGQGTRLTVV.

This rearrangement joins TRBV9 to TRBJ2-7; D might be TRBD2 (6 bases). This CDR3 region has 13 residues. Germline CDR1 SGDLS, CDR2 YYNGEE. Trimming shortened V by 4 bases and J by 12 bases, and 20 bases separated the two germline ends. DNA of the CDR3: TGTGCCAGCAGCCCAACCCGGGACTCGGCTTCGTACTTC. It codes for CASSPTRDSASYF.

V usage is TRBV10-2 and J usage is TRBJ2-3; D unclear. This CDR3 is built from 15 residues. V shed 3 bases and J shed 1 base, with 11 bases lying between them. Germline V gives CDR1 WSHSY, CDR2 SAAADI. CDR3 sequence: CASSEPDRGTDTQYF. The CDR3 nucleotides are TGCGCCAGCAGTGAACCAGACCGGGGCACAGATACGCAGTATTTT.

CDR3 in DNA: TGTGCCAGCAGCTTAATGGACACTTCTAACTATGGCTACACCTTC. This sequence encodes CASSLMDTSNYGYTF. This rearrangement joins TRBV11-1 to TRBJ1-2; D possibly corresponds to TRBD1 (5 bases). Trimming stripped 2 bases from V and 0 bases from J, with 10 bases between. Germline V CDR1 and CDR2: SGHAT, FQDESV (reference sequence). The CDR3 length is 15 residues.

The chain joins TRBV19 to TRBJ2-3; D is possibly TRBD1 (6 bases). The germline V and J ends were trimmed by 7 bases and 0 bases, with 14 bases remaining between them. The CDR3 has 15 amino acids. Germline values: CDR1 LNHDA, CDR2 SQIVND (reference sequence). The CDR3 loop reads CASTAWTDSTDTQYF. The CDR3 DNA reads as TGTGCCAGTACCGCCTGGACAGACAGCACAGATACGCAGTATTTT.

This chain joins TRBV4-2 and TRBJ2-5; 10 bases agree with TRBD2. Unmatched junction bases numbered 3, after V lost 0 bases and J lost 2 bases. In germline, CDR1 is LGHNA, CDR2 YNFKEQ. The CDR3 length is 16 residues. Written as DNA, the CDR3 is TGTGCCAGCAGCCAAGAACTAGCGGGATCACAAGAGACCCAGTACTTC. Amino acids: CASSQELAGSQETQYF.

This clone appeared a few times. J is TRBJ1-4 and V is TRBV6-1; the D gene is possibly TRBD1 (6 bases). V was trimmed by 2 bases and J by 8 bases, leaving 12 bases between them. The CDR3 contains 14 residues. The germline V gene has CDR1 MNHNS and CDR2 SASEGT. The DNA of the CDR3 is TGTGCCAGCAGTGAAACAGGGTTCGGAGAAAAACTGTTTTTT. The encoded protein is CASSETGFGEKLFF.